The 31 T cell receptor beta chains listed next were all sequenced from one sample in a study of cytomegalovirus exposure and HLA in healthy donors. This PCR relied on a set of 60 Vbeta primers and 13 Jbeta primers. Generated by immunoSEQ multiplex PCR, the TCRdb table keeps only in-frame clones and is missing some. Of about 150,000 clones in the sample, 75% to 85% are singletons; the top ten hold 7.7%. Sequences were obtained from PBMCs. These receptors were obtained from a man aged 30 to 45 in good health and CMV-seropositive.

V gene TRBV2 combines with J gene TRBJ1-5; possibly TRBD1 for D (6 bases). The CDR3 spans 15 residues. Trimming took 4 bases from V and 3 from J, leaving 13 bases between them. Per the germline V gene, CDR1 is SNHLY and CDR2 is FYNNEI. The CDR3 DNA follows: TGTGCCAGCAGTGTGGGCAGGGGAAACAATCAGCCCCAGCATTTT. This gives the protein CASSVGRGNNQPQHF.

The chain recombines TRBV9 with TRBJ1-1; 9 nucleotides agree with TRBD1. In germline, CDR1 is SGDLS, CDR2 YYNGEE. J was trimmed by 4 bases and V by 4 bases; bases with no gene match: 11. The CDR3 has 16 residues. CDR3 loop: CASSTGTGRIGTEAFF. The DNA of the CDR3 is TGTGCCAGCAGCACCGGGACAGGGAGAATAGGCACTGAAGCTTTCTTT.

This rearrangement joins TRBV6-1 to TRBJ2-5; maybe TRBD2 (6 bases). CDR1 and CDR2 from the germline V gene are MNHNS and SASEGT. CDR3 length: 15 amino acids. V was cut by 5 bases and J by 5 bases, with 18 bases left in between. CDR3 protein: CASSPYRDLPETQYF. CDR3 coding DNA: TGTGCCAGCAGTCCTTACCGGGACTTACCCGAGACCCAGTACTTC.

V usage is TRBV10-1 and J usage is TRBJ2-2, with D tentatively TRBD2 (5 bases). Germline V CDR1 and CDR2: WNHNN, SYGVQD (reference sequence). V lost 1 base and J 3 bases, leaving 9 bases between the germline ends. CDR3 length equals 15 residues. Written as DNA, the CDR3 is TGCGCCAGCAGTGAGTACGGGATCGACACCGGGGAGCTGTTTTTT. Amino acid sequence: CASSEYGIDTGELFF.

This chain uses TRBV6-1 with TRBJ2-2; weak D call: TRBD2 (6 bases). V lost 0 bases and J lost 0, with 17 bases in between. The CDR3 has 19 residues. CDR1 is MNHNS and CDR2 is SASEGT in the germline V gene. CDR3 protein: CASSEALGGVGTNTGELFF. The CDR3, as DNA: TGTGCCAGCAGTGAAGCATTGGGGGGAGTGGGGACGAACACCGGGGAGCTGTTTTTT.

This clone appeared a few times. The chain recombines TRBV6-1 with TRBJ1-5; D is possibly TRBD1 (6 bases). The CDR3 runs to 14 residues. Germline loops: CDR1 MNHNS, CDR2 SASEGT. Trimming left V 2 bases short and J 5 bases short, with 10 bases between. The CDR3 is CASSETGGDQPQHF. CDR3 DNA sequence: TGTGCCAGCAGTGAAACGGGGGGCGATCAGCCCCAGCATTTT.

The CDR3 nucleotides read TGTGCCAGCTCATCGGACTACAAAGGACCACAGTTCTTC. Its protein is CASSSDYKGPQFF. The V and J genes are TRBV18 and TRBJ2-1, with TRBD2 as a possible D gene (6 bases). Trimming took off 5 bases at V and 13 bases at J, with 18 bases between the two ends. The CDR3 totals 13 residues. Looked up from germline, CDR1 is KGHSH and CDR2 is LQKENI. Together with reference TRBV18 and TRBJ2-1, the CDR3 gives the full variable domain: NAGVMQNPRHLVRRRGQEARLRCSPMKGHSHVYWYRQLPEEGLKFMVYLQKENIIDESGMPKERFSAEFPKEGPSILRIQQVVRGDSAAYFCASSSDYKGPQFFGPGTRLTVL.

A word on this clone: Additional DNA sequences in this sample encode the identical CDR3. The CDR3 reads CASSPTDSNQPQHF. The DNA for the CDR3 is TGTGCCAGCTCACCTACTGATAGCAATCAGCCCCAGCATTTT. The rearrangement joins TRBV18 to TRBJ1-5; no definite D call. The CDR3 has 14 residues. V lost 3 bases and J lost 0, with 6 bases in between. Germline V gene sequence: CDR1 KGHSH, CDR2 LQKENI. Combining the CDR3 with reference TRBV18 and TRBJ1-5 gives the whole variable domain NAGVMQNPRHLVRRRGQEARLRCSPMKGHSHVYWYRQLPEEGLKFMVYLQKENIIDESGMPKERFSAEFPKEGPSILRIQQVVRGDSAAYFCASSPTDSNQPQHFGDGTRLSIL.

J is TRBJ2-1 and V is TRBV14, with a weak D call TRBD2 (6 bases). The CDR3 runs to 16 residues. V was trimmed by 0 bases and J by 0 bases, leaving 9 bases between them. Germline V gives CDR1 SGHDN, CDR2 FVKESK. The DNA for the CDR3 is TGTGCCAGCAGCCAAGAAGCCGGGAGCTCCTACAATGAGCAGTTCTTC. Translation: CASSQEAGSSYNEQFF.

This chain connects TRBV6-5 to TRBJ1-1; TRBD1 is a possible D gene (5 bases). The V end lost 8 bases, the J end lost 5 bases, and 15 bases lay between the germline ends. The CDR3 has 13 amino acids. In germline, CDR1 is MNHEY, CDR2 SVGAGI. CDR3 protein: CASRASGGTEAFF. The CDR3 DNA sequence: TGTGCCAGCCGGGCGTCGGGGGGGACTGAAGCTTTCTTT.

The rearrangement uses TRBV6-1 and TRBJ1-1, with TRBD1 as a possible D gene (6 bases). Trimming cost V 6 bases and J 0 bases, with 11 bases left between them. The CDR3 extends over 14 amino acids. Germline V gene sequence: CDR1 MNHNS, CDR2 SASEGT. CDR3 region: CASSPGTLNTEAFF. The DNA for the CDR3 is TGTGCCAGCAGCCCCGGGACATTGAACACTGAAGCTTTCTTT.

The V and J genes are TRBV2 and TRBJ2-6, with D perhaps matching TRBD1 (5 bases). From germline, CDR1 is SNHLY and CDR2 FYNNEI. Deletions cut 8 bases from V and 0 bases from J, with 5 bases between. CDR3 length: 13 amino acids. CDR3 nucleotide sequence: TGTGCCAGCCAGGGCTCTGGGGCCAACGTCCTGACTTTC. It codes for CASQGSGANVLTF.

V gene TRBV5-1 combines with J gene TRBJ2-7; 9 nucleotides align to TRBD1. The CDR3 spans 14 residues. Germline assignment: CDR1 SGHRS and CDR2 YFSETQ. V shed 6 bases, J shed 5 bases, and the junction held 9 bases outside the gene matches. The CDR3 DNA is TGCGCCAGCATTCCGGACAGGGGATTTCACGAGCAGTACTTC. It encodes CASIPDRGFHEQYF.

The genes are TRBV2 and TRBJ1-4; D gene uncertain. The CDR3 length is 15 residues. The germline V and J ends were trimmed by 4 bases and 0 bases, with 9 bases remaining between them. Germline V gene lookup returns CDR1 SNHLY and CDR2 FYNNEI. For the CDR3, the DNA is TGTGCCAGCAGTGCCAACAGAGCAACTAATGAAAAACTGTTTTTT. Protein: CASSANRATNEKLFF.

This chain joins TRBV4-1 and TRBJ2-7, with 9 nucleotides matching TRBD1. V gave up 4 bases and J gave up 4 bases; unmatched junction bases: 2. This CDR3 has 13 amino acids. Germline V gene lookup returns CDR1 MGHRA and CDR2 YSYEKL. The CDR3 DNA is TGCGCCAGCAGCCTGGACAGGGGATACGAGCAGTACTTC. This gives the protein CASSLDRGYEQYF.

V usage is TRBV7-3 and J usage is TRBJ1-1; D is perhaps TRBD1 (5 bases). Germline lookup yields CDR1 SGHTA and CDR2 FQGTGA. Trimming pared 10 bases from V and 5 bases from J, leaving 17 bases between. The CDR3 contains 13 residues. CDR3 nucleotide sequence: TGTGCCATCATGGGGGGAGGGGAGACTGAAGCTTTCTTT. Amino acids: CAIMGGGETEAFF.

The chain carries TRBV9 and TRBJ2-2, with 8 bases that match TRBD2. The CDR3 sequence is 17 residues long. The trim removed 2 bases at V and 3 bases at J, leaving 9 bases unmatched. Germline-derived CDR1 and CDR2 are SGDLS and YYNGEE. CDR3 nucleotide sequence: TGTGCCAGCAGCGTTCCTGGCCGGGGGGGGGACACCGGGGAGCTGTTTTTT. Amino acid sequence: CASSVPGRGGDTGELFF.

V usage is TRBV28 and J usage is TRBJ2-3; D perhaps matches TRBD1 (5 bases). Between the trimmed V and J ends, which lost 6 bases and 2 bases, there was a span of 15 bases. Germline CDR1 MDHEN, CDR2 SYDVKM. The CDR3 loop spans 15 amino acids. For the CDR3, the DNA is TGTGCCAGCAGGTCGGACACCGGCAACACAGATACGCAGTATTTT. The encoded protein is CASRSDTGNTDTQYF.

The chain recombines TRBV30 with TRBJ1-3; the D gene is possibly TRBD1 (6 bases). This CDR3 has 16 amino acids. From germline, CDR1 is GTSNPN and CDR2 SVGIG (reference sequence). V lost 4 bases and J 2 bases, leaving 18 bases between the germline ends. The CDR3 nucleotides are TGTGCCTGGATTCGGGGAGGGGGGGGCCCTGGAAACACCATATATTTT. This gives the protein CAWIRGGGGPGNTIYF. Variable domain in full (rest from reference TRBV30 and TRBJ1-3): SQTIHQWPATLVQPVGSPLSLECTVEGTSNPNLYWYRQAAGRGLQLLFYSVGIGQISSEVPQNLSASRPQDRQFILSSKKLLLSDSGFYLCAWIRGGGGPGNTIYFGEGSWLTVV.

The J gene is TRBJ1-2, the V gene TRBV11-2, with a tentative D call TRBD1 (5 bases). V lost 1 base and J lost 8, with 17 bases in between. In germline, CDR1 is SGHAT, CDR2 FQNNGV. CDR3 length equals 15 residues. CDR3 residues: CASSLGGSRQGGYTF. The CDR3 DNA sequence: TGTGCCAGCAGCTTAGGGGGCAGCCGGCAAGGAGGCTACACCTTC.

The gene calls are TRBV14 and TRBJ1-1; the match to TRBD1 covers 7 bases. The CDR3 consists of 13 residues. CDR1 and CDR2 (germline): SGHDN, FVKESK. After removal of 5 bases from V and 9 bases from J, the junction contained 9 bases not matched to a gene. The CDR3 DNA follows: TGTGCCAGCAGCAAGGATCACAGGGGTAAAGCTTTCTTT. As protein: CASSKDHRGKAFF. The whole variable domain, filled in from reference TRBV14 and TRBJ1-1, reads EAGVTQFPSHSVIEKGQTVTLRCDPISGHDNLYWYRRVMGKEIKFLLHFVKESKQDESGMPNNRFLAERTGGTYSTLKVQPAELEDSGVYFCASSKDHRGKAFFGQGTRLTVV.

V is TRBV15 and J is TRBJ1-2; D is possibly TRBD1 (5 bases). CDR1 LNHNV and CDR2 YYDKDF come from the germline V gene (reference sequence). There are 18 residues in the CDR3. V lost 5 bases and J lost 0, with 22 bases in between. This chain's CDR3 is CATSDRDWFRASNYGYTF. For the CDR3, the DNA is TGTGCCACCAGCGACAGAGATTGGTTTAGGGCCTCTAACTATGGCTACACCTTC.

This clone appeared once. The chain links TRBV6-1 to TRBJ1-1; D gene unclear. The CDR3 extends over 11 amino acids. Germline-derived CDR1 and CDR2 are MNHNS and SASEGT. The V and J ends lost 6 bases and 1 base respectively, with 3 bases between them. The CDR3 is CASSRNTEAFF. Written as DNA, the CDR3 is TGTGCCAGCAGCAGGAACACTGAAGCTTTCTTT.

The chain uses TRBV6-5 and TRBJ1-2; D perhaps matches TRBD1 (5 bases). The CDR3 totals 15 residues. Trimming stripped 0 bases from V and 8 bases from J, with 16 bases between. Per the germline V gene, CDR1 is MNHEY and CDR2 is SVGAGI. CDR3 nucleotides: TGTGCCAGCAGTTACTCGAATTTAGGGGCCCGCGGCTACACCTTC. Its protein product is CASSYSNLGARGYTF.

V usage is TRBV6-5 and J usage is TRBJ1-1, with 7 bases that match TRBD1. This CDR3 is 13 amino acids long. Per germline, CDR1 MNHEY and CDR2 SVGAGI. V lost 7 bases, J lost 8 bases, and 10 bases stayed unmatched. The CDR3 coding sequence is TGTGCCAGCACCCGGGGACAGTCTTACGAAGCTTTCTTT. This encodes CASTRGQSYEAFF.

In this sample, this clone turned up once. The chain combines TRBV7-9 with TRBJ2-7; TRBD2 agrees at 7 bases. In germline, CDR1 is SEHNR, CDR2 FQNEAQ (reference sequence). Unmatched junction bases numbered 5, after V lost 5 bases and J lost 4 bases. The CDR3 loop spans 13 amino acids. CDR3 residues: CASSIPGGYEQYF. The CDR3 bases are TGTGCCAGCAGCATACCCGGGGGGTACGAGCAGTACTTC.

The CDR3 sequence is CASSWVGQGTEAFF. The CDR3 coding sequence is TGTGCCAGCAGTTGGGTGGGACAAGGCACTGAAGCTTTCTTT. The chain joins TRBV27 to TRBJ1-1; D is possibly TRBD1 (6 bases). The V end was cut by 4 bases, the J end by 4 bases, with 13 bases between. The CDR3 is made up of 14 amino acids. Germline CDR1 MNHEY, CDR2 SMNVEV (reference sequence).

This chain connects TRBV4-3 to TRBJ1-2, with 9 bases fitting TRBD1. The CDR3 spans 14 residues. Germline trimming cut 4 bases from V and 6 bases from J; bases unmatched to any gene: 6. Germline V CDR1 and CDR2: LGHNA, YSLEER. DNA for the CDR3: TGCGCCAGCAGCCCGGACAGGGGAACGGATGGCTACACCTTC. This sequence encodes CASSPDRGTDGYTF.

The V gene is TRBV9, the J gene TRBJ2-3, with a tentative D call TRBD1 (6 bases). The length of the CDR3 is 16 residues. CDR1 and CDR2 (germline): SGDLS, YYNGEE. Trimming took 3 bases from V and 4 from J, leaving 18 bases between them. In DNA, the CDR3 is TGTGCCAGCAGCGCGTTAGGGGGTCCGATGGCAGATACGCAGTATTTT. Protein: CASSALGGPMADTQYF.

Only a few counts were recorded for this clone. The chain combines TRBV6-1 with TRBJ2-7; 7 nucleotides line up with TRBD1. The CDR3 totals 15 residues. Per germline, CDR1 MNHNS and CDR2 SASEGT. Losses at the gene ends were 8 bases for V and 1 base for J; bases not matched to a gene: 11. CDR3 in DNA: TGTGCCAGCTTCCCGCCGGGACAGAGATCCTACGAGCAGTACTTC. Encoded protein: CASFPPGQRSYEQYF.

This chain joins TRBV5-1 and TRBJ2-1; TRBD2 matches at 9 bases. The CDR3 is 15 residues long. Losses at the gene ends were 1 base for V and 5 bases for J; bases not matched to a gene: 4. The V gene's germline CDR1 is SGHRS and CDR2 YFSETQ. CDR3 nucleotide sequence: TGCGCCAGCAGCTTGTGGGCTAGCGGGGACAATGAGCAGTTCTTC. Protein sequence: CASSLWASGDNEQFF. The variable domain in full, with the rest retrieved from reference TRBV5-1 and TRBJ2-1, is KAGVTQTPRYLIKTRGQQVTLSCSPISGHRSVSWYQQTPGQGLQFLFEYFSETQRNKGNFPGRFSGRQFSNSRSEMNVSTLELGDSALYLCASSLWASGDNEQFFGPGTRLTVL.